This T cell receptor beta chain was profiled in a study of T cells in localized non-small cell lung cancer. The CDR3 covers 12 residues. The V gene lost 3 bases and the J gene lost 6 bases, with 6 bases spanning the gap. Germline-derived CDR1 and CDR2 are SNHLY and FYNNEI. Profiling relied on immunoSEQ multiplex PCR, and the TCRdb table lists in-frame clones only, not all of them. The data show about 40,000 clones, about 88% seen once. Study-wide results and caveats: Among the tissues sampled, uninvolved adjacent lung had the highest T cell clonality, above tumor. Sequencing was limited to one tumor region, leaving the possibility of heterogeneity open. Out of the top 100 tumor clones, a median approximately 50 were seen in adjacent lung. Increased T cell density in blood showed an association with longer overall survival.

Turning to this clone: Its antigen is not known.

V gene TRBV2 combines with J gene TRBJ1-5; D remains ambiguous. Sequences were derived from peripheral blood, sampled before any cancer treatment. The sequence came from a man aged 18 to 49 with stage I lung adenocarcinoma. Here the CDR3 DNA reads TGTGCCAGCAGTGAGCGGGCTCAGCCCCAGCATTTT. It encodes CASSERAQPQHF.